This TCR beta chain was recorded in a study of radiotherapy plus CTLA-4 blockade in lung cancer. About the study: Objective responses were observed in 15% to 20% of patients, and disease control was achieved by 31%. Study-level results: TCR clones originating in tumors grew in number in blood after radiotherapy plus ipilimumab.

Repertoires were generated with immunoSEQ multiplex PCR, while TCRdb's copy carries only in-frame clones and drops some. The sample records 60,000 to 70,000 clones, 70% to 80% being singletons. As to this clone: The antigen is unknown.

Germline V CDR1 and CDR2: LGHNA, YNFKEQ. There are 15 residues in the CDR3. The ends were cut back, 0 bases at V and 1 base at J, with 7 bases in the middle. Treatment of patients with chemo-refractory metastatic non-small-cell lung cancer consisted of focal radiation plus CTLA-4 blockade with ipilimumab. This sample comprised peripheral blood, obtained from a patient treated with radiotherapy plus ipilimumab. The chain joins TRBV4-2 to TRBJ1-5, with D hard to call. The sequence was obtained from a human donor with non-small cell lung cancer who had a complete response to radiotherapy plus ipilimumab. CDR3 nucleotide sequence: TGTGCCAGCAGCCAAGATAGCCAGAGCAATCAGCCCCAGCATTTT. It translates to CASSQDSQSNQPQHF.